The rows below give T cell receptor beta chains drawn from one sample of a study of shared clonotypes between healthy human individuals. Repertoires were generated with immunoSEQ multiplex PCR, while TCRdb's copy carries only in-frame clones and drops some. Among about 500,000 clones listed, roughly three quarters were seen once. What was sequenced was PBMCs. The receptors come from a woman aged 40 to 49 in good health. Some clones in this sample may be carry-over from other donors' samples. Both conserved end residues are part of each CDR3. The order of the fields is clone size, D gene, V gene, J gene, CDR3 protein, CDR3 DNA. D genes are given only for firm matches. Size values are once, few and many counts, or a class for expanded clones, and some rows have none.

abundance: -
d_gene: -
v_gene: TRBV5-1
j_gene: TRBJ2-2
CDR3aa: CASSLDGNTGELFF
CDR3nt: TGCGCCAGCAGCTTGGATGGAAACACCGGGGAGCTGTTTTTT

abundance: -
d_gene: -
v_gene: TRBV7-7
j_gene: TRBJ2-2
CDR3aa: CASSLTQATGELFF
CDR3nt: TGTGCTAGCAGCTTAACCCAGGCCACCGGGGAGCTGTTTTTT

abundance: -
d_gene: -
v_gene: TRBV28
j_gene: TRBJ2-1
CDR3aa: CASRGAGVWYNEQFF
CDR3nt: TGTGCCAGCAGGGGGGCGGGAGTCTGGTACAATGAGCAGTTCTTC

abundance: -
d_gene: TRBD1
v_gene: TRBV11-2
j_gene: TRBJ2-1
CDR3aa: CASSLGTGGYNEQFF
CDR3nt: TGTGCCAGCAGCTTAGGGACAGGGGGCTACAATGAGCAGTTCTTC

abundance: -
d_gene: -
v_gene: TRBV11-3
j_gene: TRBJ2-1
CDR3aa: CASSRDSTSYNEQFF
CDR3nt: TGTGCCAGCAGCCGCGACTCAACATCCTACAATGAGCAGTTCTTC

abundance: -
d_gene: TRBD2
v_gene: TRBV10-2
j_gene: TRBJ2-7
CDR3aa: CASNPGLAGDNYEQYF
CDR3nt: TGCGCCAGCAACCCGGGACTAGCGGGAGACAACTACGAGCAGTACTTC

abundance: -
d_gene: -
v_gene: TRBV27
j_gene: TRBJ2-1
CDR3aa: CASSFGSYNEQFF
CDR3nt: TGTGCCAGCAGTTTCGGATCATACAATGAGCAGTTCTTC

abundance: -
d_gene: -
v_gene: TRBV12-5
j_gene: TRBJ2-3
CDR3aa: CASGASGGDTQYF
CDR3nt: TGTGCTAGTGGTGCCTCTGGGGGAGATACGCAGTATTTT

abundance: -
d_gene: TRBD2
v_gene: TRBV7-2
j_gene: TRBJ2-3
CDR3aa: CASSSVLAGGTDTQYF
CDR3nt: TGTGCCAGCAGCTCCGTTCTAGCGGGAGGCACAGATACGCAGTATTTT

abundance: -
d_gene: -
v_gene: TRBV11-1
j_gene: TRBJ1-1
CDR3aa: CASSLVGRNTEAFF
CDR3nt: TGTGCCAGCAGCTTAGTTGGGAGGAACACTGAAGCTTTCTTT

abundance: -
d_gene: -
v_gene: TRBV6-1
j_gene: TRBJ2-7
CDR3aa: CASLGQTAYEQYF
CDR3nt: TGTGCCAGTTTAGGACAGACCGCCTACGAGCAGTACTTC

abundance: few
d_gene: TRBD2
v_gene: TRBV7-6
j_gene: TRBJ2-1
CDR3aa: CASSPRTSGPYNEQFF
CDR3nt: TGTGCCAGCAGCCCTAGGACTAGCGGGCCTTACAATGAGCAGTTCTTC

abundance: once
d_gene: TRBD2
v_gene: TRBV25-1
j_gene: TRBJ2-5
CDR3aa: CASTRLGLAEQETQYF
CDR3nt: TGTGCCAGCACTCGCCTAGGACTAGCGGAACAAGAGACCCAGTACTTC

abundance: -
d_gene: -
v_gene: TRBV27
j_gene: TRBJ2-7
CDR3aa: CASSFGQGDYYEQYF
CDR3nt: TGTGCCAGCAGTTTTGGTCAGGGAGACTACTACGAGCAGTACTTC

abundance: many
d_gene: -
v_gene: TRBV11-1
j_gene: TRBJ2-3
CDR3aa: CASSLAVTQYF
CDR3nt: TGTGCCAGCAGCTTAGCTGTTACGCAGTATTTT

abundance: -
d_gene: TRBD2
v_gene: TRBV2
j_gene: TRBJ2-1
CDR3aa: CASIRTSGGNEQFF
CDR3nt: TGTGCCAGCATACGGACTAGCGGGGGCAATGAGCAGTTCTTC

abundance: -
d_gene: -
v_gene: TRBV7-2
j_gene: TRBJ1-1
CDR3aa: CASSLQQGMGTEAFF
CDR3nt: TGTGCCAGCAGCCTACAACAGGGCATGGGAACTGAAGCTTTCTTT

abundance: few
d_gene: -
v_gene: TRBV4-3
j_gene: TRBJ1-4
CDR3aa: CASSHSGQRTNEKLFF
CDR3nt: TGCGCCAGCAGCCATTCCGGACAGCGAACTAATGAAAAACTGTTTTTT